This record looks at one T cell receptor beta chain sequence and its context. The CDR3 is made up of 15 amino acids. CDR1 MDHEN and CDR2 SYDVKM come from the germline V gene. Trimming left V 3 bases short and J 5 bases short, with 14 bases between. These data belong to a study of blood T cell repertoires in COVID-19. Some clones are missing from TCRdb's copy, which holds only in-frame ones; the method was immunoSEQ multiplex PCR. The table records a few hundred thousand clones, roughly four fifths of them present only once. The sample consisted of peripheral blood. The rearrangement uses TRBV28 and TRBJ1-5, with a possible D match to TRBD1 (5 bases). This TCR derives from a person aged 65-85 years with COVID-19, enrolled during active disease. The CDR3 loop reads CASSFVRARDQPQHF. In nucleotides, the CDR3 is TGTGCCAGCAGTTTTGTCAGGGCTAGGGATCAGCCCCAGCATTTT.